This T cell receptor (beta chain) is from a study of neurological immune-mediated disorders (dated by TCRdb to about 2019). The study in broad terms: The study compared peripheral blood TCR-beta repertoires of HTLV-I-associated myelopathy (HAM/TSP) patients, multiple sclerosis patients and healthy controls using UMI-based sequencing. The approximately 98 TCR-beta libraries included longitudinal samples, technical triplicates and paired sorted CD4+ and CD8+ T-cell subsets alongside PBMC samples. Of the approximately 65 subjects in the cohort, about 14 were HAM/TSP patients, some 35 were multiple sclerosis patients, and approximately 20 were healthy controls.

The healthy controls were volunteers from blood banks in Maryland, USA. Libraries from unsorted PBMCs were made from 2 million PBMCs kept in RNAlater at -80 degrees C until RNA extraction. Peripheral blood was subjected to Ficoll-Hypaque density gradient centrifugation to isolate PBMCs, which were then cryopreserved in liquid nitrogen. CDR1 is given as SGHVS and CDR2 as FNYEAQ, both from the germline V gene. Relative to germline, V is missing 5 bases and J is missing 1 base, with 8 bases of the junction outside any gene match. The CDR3 covers 17 residues, taking in both the cysteine and the phenylalanine. The CDR3 DNA has 51 bases and is translated from base 1. Overall study outcomes, separate from this receptor: No identical CDR3 amino acid sequences were shared among expanded clones across subjects, suggesting private TCR-beta repertoires in all groups. TCR clonal expansion was highest in HAM/TSP patients and lowest in MS patients, with MS patients falling below even healthy controls.

This clonotype was picked up many times. Its antigen is currently not known. No quality values exist for individual bases; no much larger clone is one base distant. cDNA synthesis used template-switch 5'RACE with a primer carrying a 10-nucleotide random unique molecular identifier tagging each TCR transcript. Every sequencing run covered 15-18 subjects and yielded more than 180 million TCR-beta sequences. The RNeasy kit was used to extract total RNA. TCR-beta VDJ regions were amplified with primers for the TCR constant region and the 5'RACE anchor, using the KAPA Real-time Library Amplification kit. Sample indexes and Illumina adaptors were added in a first PCR, after which library yield was increased in a second PCR. After Ampure bead purification, the roughly 650 bp TCR product was size-selected on a 2% E-gel SizeSelection system. Before pooling, library quality was assessed on a Bioanalyzer, concentration was determined with Qubit, and library quantification was performed with the Kapa Library Quantification kit. An Illumina HiSeq 2500 was used to sequence the libraries paired-end at 2 x 150 bp. To increase sequence diversity, about 24-32% phiX was spiked into each library pool. Under the source paper's analysis protocol: Quality-filtered reads were processed with the UMI-based MiGEC pipeline, which removed over 80% of raw TCR sequences during error correction. IMGT germline references were used for aligning VDJ genes, and each clonotype was defined as a unique CDR3 amino acid sequence together with its V-J genes. Clonal expansion, Shannon diversity and CDR3 relatedness were evaluated with VDJtools (CalcPairwiseDistances, ClusterSamples), while phylogenetic trees were built in CLCbio workbench. Using coefficient-of-variation modelling across technical triplicates, the study counted a clone as expanded if it had at least 8 unique UMIs. TCRdb redid the processing of the public reads, applying fastp at Q25 and MiXCR, and retained in-frame beta chains. Rows with one shared CDR3 protein collapse into an entry with the most common genes and DNA. TCRdb's processing, not the authors' own work, is the source of the V and J calls. Here the sample has tens of thousands of distinct CDR3 sequences; 10% occur a single time. The ten largest clones represent more than 1.5% of the sample.

Recombination joined TRBV7-6 with TRBJ2-1, with TRBD2 identical over 10 junction bases. Sequenced sample: PBMCs. This sequence originates from a man aged 40-55 years in good health. The CDR3 reads CASSHPHSGRSYNEQFF. The nucleotides read TGTGCCAGCAGCCACCCCCATAGCGGGAGGTCCTACAATGAGCAGTTCTTC.